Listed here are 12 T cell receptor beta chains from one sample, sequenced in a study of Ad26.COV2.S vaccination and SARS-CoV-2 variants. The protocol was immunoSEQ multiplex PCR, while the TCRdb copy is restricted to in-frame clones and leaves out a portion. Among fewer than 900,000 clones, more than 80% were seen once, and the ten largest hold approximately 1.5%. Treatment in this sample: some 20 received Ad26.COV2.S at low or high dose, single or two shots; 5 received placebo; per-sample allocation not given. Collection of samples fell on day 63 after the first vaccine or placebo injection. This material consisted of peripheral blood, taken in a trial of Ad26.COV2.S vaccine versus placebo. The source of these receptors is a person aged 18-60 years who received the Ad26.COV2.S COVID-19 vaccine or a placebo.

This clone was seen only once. The CDR3 nucleotides read TGCGCCAGCAGCTTGGAGGGGCAGTCCTACAATGAGCAGTTCTTC. As protein: CASSLEGQSYNEQFF. The J gene is TRBJ2-1, the V gene TRBV5-1; D is possibly TRBD1 (5 bases). The germline gives CDR1 SGHRS, CDR2 YFSETQ. This CDR3 spans 15 amino acids. The V end lost 0 bases, the J end lost 1 base, and 8 bases lay between the germline ends.

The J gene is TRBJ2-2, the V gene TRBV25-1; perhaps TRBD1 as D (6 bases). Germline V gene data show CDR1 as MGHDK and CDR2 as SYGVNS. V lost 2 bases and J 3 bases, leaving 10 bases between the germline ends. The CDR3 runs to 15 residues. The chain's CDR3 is CASSELGGDTGELFF. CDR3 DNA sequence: TGTGCCAGCAGTGAACTAGGGGGTGACACCGGGGAGCTGTTTTTT.

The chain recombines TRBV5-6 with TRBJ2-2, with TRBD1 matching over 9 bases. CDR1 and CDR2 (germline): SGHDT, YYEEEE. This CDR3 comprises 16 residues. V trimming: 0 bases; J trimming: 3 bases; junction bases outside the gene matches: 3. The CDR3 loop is CASSLVGQGYTGELFF. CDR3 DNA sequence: TGTGCCAGCAGCTTGGTGGGACAGGGCTACACCGGGGAGCTGTTTTTT.

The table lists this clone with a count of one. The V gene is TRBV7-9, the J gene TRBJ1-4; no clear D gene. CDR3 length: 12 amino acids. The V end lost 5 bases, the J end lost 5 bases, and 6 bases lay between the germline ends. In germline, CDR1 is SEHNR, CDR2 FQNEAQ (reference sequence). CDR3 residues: CASSRSNEKLFF. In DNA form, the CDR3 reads TGTGCCAGCAGCCGCTCCAATGAAAAACTGTTTTTT.

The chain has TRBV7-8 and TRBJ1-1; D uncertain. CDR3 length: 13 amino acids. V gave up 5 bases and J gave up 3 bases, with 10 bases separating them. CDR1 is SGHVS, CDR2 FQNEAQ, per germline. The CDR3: CASSIVGHTEAFF. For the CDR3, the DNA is TGTGCCAGCAGCATAGTCGGGCACACTGAAGCTTTCTTT.

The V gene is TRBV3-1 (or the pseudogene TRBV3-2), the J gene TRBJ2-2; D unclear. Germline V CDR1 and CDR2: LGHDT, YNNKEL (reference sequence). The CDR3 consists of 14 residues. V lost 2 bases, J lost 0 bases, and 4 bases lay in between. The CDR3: CASSQLANTGELFF. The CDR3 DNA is TGTGCCAGCAGCCAACTGGCGAACACCGGGGAGCTGTTTTTT.

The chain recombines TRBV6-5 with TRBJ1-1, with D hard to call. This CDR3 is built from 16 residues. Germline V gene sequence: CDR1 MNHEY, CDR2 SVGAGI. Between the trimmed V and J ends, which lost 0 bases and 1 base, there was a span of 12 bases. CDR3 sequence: CASSYSLPAGNTEAFF. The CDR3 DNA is TGTGCCAGCAGTTACTCTTTGCCAGCCGGGAACACTGAAGCTTTCTTT.

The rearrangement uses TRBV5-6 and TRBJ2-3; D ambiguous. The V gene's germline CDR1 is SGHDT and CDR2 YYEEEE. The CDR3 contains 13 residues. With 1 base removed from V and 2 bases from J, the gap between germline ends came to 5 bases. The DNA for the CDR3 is TGTGCCAGCAGCTTGACGGTCACAGATACGCAGTATTTT. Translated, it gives CASSLTVTDTQYF.

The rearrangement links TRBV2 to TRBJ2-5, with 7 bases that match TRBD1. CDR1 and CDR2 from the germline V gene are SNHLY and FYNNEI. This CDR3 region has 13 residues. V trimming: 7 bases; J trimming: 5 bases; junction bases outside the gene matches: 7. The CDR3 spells CASTPTGLETQYF. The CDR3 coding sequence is TGTGCCAGCACCCCGACAGGGTTGGAGACCCAGTACTTC.

Here the CDR3 DNA reads TGTGCCAGCAGCTTACAAACAGGGAACACCTACGAGCAGTACTTC. Translated: CASSLQTGNTYEQYF. This chain connects TRBV7-2 to TRBJ2-7; D possibly corresponds to TRBD1 (6 bases). Germline CDR1 reads SGHTA; CDR2 reads FQGNSA. The CDR3 sequence is 15 residues long. V was pared by 2 bases and J by 2 bases, with 13 bases between.

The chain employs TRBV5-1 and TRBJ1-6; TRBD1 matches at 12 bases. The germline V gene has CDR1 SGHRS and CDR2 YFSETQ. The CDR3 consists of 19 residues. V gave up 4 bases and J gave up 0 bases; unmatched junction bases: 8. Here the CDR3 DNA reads TGCGCCAGCAGCCGGGGGACAGGGGGCTCAAGCTCCTATAATTCACCCCTCCACTTT. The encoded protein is CASSRGTGGSSSYNSPLHF.

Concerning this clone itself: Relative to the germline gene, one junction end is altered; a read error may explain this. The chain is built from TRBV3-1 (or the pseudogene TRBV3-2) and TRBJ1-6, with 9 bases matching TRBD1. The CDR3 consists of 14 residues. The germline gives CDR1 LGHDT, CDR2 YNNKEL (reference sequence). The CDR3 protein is CASSQADRGSPPHF. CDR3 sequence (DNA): TGTGCCAGCAGCCAAGCGGACAGGGGATCACCCCCCCACTTT.